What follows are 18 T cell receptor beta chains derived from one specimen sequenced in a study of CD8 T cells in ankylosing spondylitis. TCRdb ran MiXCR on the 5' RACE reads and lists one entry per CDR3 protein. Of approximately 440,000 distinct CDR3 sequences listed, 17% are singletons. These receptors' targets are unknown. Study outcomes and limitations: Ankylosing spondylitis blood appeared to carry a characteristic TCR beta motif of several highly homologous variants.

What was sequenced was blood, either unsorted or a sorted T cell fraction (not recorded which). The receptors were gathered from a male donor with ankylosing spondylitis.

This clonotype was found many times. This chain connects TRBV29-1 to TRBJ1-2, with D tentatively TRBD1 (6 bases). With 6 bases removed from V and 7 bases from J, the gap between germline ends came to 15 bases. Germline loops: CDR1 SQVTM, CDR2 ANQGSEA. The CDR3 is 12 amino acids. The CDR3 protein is CSVGGGAGGYTF. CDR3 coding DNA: TGCAGCGTCGGGGGGGGGGCAGGTGGCTACACCTTC. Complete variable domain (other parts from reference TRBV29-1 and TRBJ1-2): SAVISQKPSRDICQRGTSLTIQCQVDSQVTMMFWYRQQPGQSLTLIATANQGSEATYESGFVIDKFPISRPNLTFSTLTVSNMSPEDSSIYLCSVGGGAGGYTFGSGTRLTVV.

The CDR3 DNA is TGTGCCTGGAGGGTAATAGACAGGGGGCTTGGAGATACGCAGTATTTT. It encodes CAWRVIDRGLGDTQYF. This sequence joins TRBV30 and TRBJ2-3; 10 bases map to TRBD1. The ends lost 3 bases at V and 5 bases at J; junction bases unmatched: 11. This CDR3 has 16 residues. Looked up from germline, CDR1 is GTSNPN and CDR2 is SVGIG (reference sequence).

The chain's CDR3 is CASSQSPSTGANTGELFF. The CDR3 nucleotides are TGCGCCAGCAGCCAATCCCCTTCGACAGGGGCGAACACCGGGGAGCTGTTTTTT. The rearrangement links TRBV4-1 to TRBJ2-2; 8 bases fit TRBD1. Germline lookup yields CDR1 MGHRA and CDR2 YSYEKL. The ends lost 2 bases at V and 0 bases at J; junction bases unmatched: 8. The CDR3 runs to 18 residues.

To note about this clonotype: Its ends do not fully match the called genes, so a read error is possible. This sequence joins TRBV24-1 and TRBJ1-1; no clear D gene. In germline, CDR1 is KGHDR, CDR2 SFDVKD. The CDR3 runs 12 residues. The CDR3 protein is CATCDPNTEAFF. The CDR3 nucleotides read TGTGCCACCTGTGACCCGAACACTGAAGCTTTCTTT.

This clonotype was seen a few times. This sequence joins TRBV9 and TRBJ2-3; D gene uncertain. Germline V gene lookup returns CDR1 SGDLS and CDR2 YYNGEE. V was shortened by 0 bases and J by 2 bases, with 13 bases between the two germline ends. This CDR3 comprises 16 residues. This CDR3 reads CASSVGASPITDTQYF. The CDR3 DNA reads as TGTGCCAGCAGCGTAGGGGCAAGCCCTATCACAGATACGCAGTATTTT.

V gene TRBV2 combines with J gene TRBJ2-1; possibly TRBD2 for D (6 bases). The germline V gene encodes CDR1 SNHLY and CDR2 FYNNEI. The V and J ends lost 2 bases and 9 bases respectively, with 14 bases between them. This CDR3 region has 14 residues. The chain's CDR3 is CASSELRGYGEQFF. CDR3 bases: TGTGCCAGCAGTGAACTCCGGGGGTATGGTGAGCAGTTCTTC.

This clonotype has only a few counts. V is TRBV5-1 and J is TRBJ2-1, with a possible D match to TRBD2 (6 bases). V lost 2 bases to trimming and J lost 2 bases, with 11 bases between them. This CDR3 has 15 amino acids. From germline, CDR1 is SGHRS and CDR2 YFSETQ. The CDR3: CASSFVAEPYNEQFF. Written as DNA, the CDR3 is TGCGCCAGCAGCTTCGTAGCGGAACCCTACAATGAGCAGTTCTTC.

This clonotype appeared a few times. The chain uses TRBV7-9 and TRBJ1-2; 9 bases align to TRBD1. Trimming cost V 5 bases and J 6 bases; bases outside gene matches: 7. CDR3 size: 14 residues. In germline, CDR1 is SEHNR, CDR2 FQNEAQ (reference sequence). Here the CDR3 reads CASSLGQGWDGYTF. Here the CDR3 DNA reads TGTGCCAGCAGCCTAGGACAGGGGTGGGATGGCTACACCTTC.

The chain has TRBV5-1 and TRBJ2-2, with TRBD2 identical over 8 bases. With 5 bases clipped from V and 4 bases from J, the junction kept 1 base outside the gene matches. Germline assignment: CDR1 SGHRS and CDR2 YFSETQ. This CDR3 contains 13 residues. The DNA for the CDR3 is TGCGCCAGCAGGCGGGGGGCCACCGGGGAGCTGTTTTTT. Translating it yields CASRRGATGELFF.

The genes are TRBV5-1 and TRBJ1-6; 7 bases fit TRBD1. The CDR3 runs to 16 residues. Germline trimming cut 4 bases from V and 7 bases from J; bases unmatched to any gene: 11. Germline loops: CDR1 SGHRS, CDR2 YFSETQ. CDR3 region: CASSEAGTERNSPLHF. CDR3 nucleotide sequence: TGCGCCAGCAGCGAAGCCGGGACAGAAAGAAATTCACCCCTCCACTTT.

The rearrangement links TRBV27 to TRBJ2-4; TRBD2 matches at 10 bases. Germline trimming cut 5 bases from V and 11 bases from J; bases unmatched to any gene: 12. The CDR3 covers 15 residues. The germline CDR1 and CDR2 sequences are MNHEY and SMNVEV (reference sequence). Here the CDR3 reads CASSPLGTSDSVQYF. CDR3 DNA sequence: TGTGCCAGCAGTCCACTCGGGACTAGCGATTCCGTTCAGTACTTC.

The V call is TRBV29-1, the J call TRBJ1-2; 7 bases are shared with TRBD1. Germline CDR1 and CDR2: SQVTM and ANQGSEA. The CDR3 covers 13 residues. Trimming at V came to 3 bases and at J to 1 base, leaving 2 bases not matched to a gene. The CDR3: CSVDRGFNYGYTF. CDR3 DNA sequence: TGCAGCGTTGACAGGGGGTTTAACTATGGCTACACCTTC.

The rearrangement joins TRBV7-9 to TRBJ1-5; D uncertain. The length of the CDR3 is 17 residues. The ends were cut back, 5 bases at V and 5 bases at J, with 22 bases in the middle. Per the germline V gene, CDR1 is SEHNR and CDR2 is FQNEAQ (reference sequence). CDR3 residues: CASSPGVLGRGHQPQHF. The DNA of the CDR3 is TGTGCCAGCAGCCCAGGAGTATTGGGCAGAGGACATCAGCCCCAGCATTTT.

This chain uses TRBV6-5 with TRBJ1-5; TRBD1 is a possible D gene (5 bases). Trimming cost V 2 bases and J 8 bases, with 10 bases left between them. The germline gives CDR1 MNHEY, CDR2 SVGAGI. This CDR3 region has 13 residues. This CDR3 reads CASSYRGGEPQHF. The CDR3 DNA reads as TGTGCCAGCAGTTACAGGGGAGGGGAGCCCCAGCATTTT.

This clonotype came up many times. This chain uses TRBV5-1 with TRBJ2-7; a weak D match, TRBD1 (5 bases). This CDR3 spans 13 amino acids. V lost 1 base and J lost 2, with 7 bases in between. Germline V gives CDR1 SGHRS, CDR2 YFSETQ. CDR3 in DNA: TGCGCCAGCAGCTTGTCAGGGCCCTACGAGCAGTACTTC. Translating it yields CASSLSGPYEQYF.

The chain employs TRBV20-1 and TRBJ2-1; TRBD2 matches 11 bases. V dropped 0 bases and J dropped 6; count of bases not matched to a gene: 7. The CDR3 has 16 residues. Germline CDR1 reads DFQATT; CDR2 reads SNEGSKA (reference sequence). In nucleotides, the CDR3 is TGCAGTGCTAGAGATAGGGGACTAGCGGAGATCAATGAGCAGTTCTTC. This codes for CSARDRGLAEINEQFF.

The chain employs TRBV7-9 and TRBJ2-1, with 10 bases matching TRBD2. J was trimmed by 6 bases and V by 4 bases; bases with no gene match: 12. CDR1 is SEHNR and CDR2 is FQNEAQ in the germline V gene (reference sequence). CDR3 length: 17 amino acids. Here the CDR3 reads CASSSRTLAGERNEQFF. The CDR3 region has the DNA TGTGCCAGCAGCTCACGTACCCTAGCGGGAGAGCGCAATGAGCAGTTCTTC. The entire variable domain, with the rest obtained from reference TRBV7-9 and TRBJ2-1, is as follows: DTGVSQNPRHKITKRGQNVTFRCDPISEHNRLYWYRQTLGQGPEFLTYFQNEAQLEKSRLLSDRFSAERPKGSFSTLEIQRTEQGDSAMYLCASSSRTLAGERNEQFFGPGTRLTVL.

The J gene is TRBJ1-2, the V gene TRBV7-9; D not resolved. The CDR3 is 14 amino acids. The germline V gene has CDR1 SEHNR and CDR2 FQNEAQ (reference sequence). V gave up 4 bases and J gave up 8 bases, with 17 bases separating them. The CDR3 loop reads CASSSETRPRGYTF. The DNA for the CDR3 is TGTGCCAGCAGCTCAGAGACACGACCTCGGGGCTACACCTTC.